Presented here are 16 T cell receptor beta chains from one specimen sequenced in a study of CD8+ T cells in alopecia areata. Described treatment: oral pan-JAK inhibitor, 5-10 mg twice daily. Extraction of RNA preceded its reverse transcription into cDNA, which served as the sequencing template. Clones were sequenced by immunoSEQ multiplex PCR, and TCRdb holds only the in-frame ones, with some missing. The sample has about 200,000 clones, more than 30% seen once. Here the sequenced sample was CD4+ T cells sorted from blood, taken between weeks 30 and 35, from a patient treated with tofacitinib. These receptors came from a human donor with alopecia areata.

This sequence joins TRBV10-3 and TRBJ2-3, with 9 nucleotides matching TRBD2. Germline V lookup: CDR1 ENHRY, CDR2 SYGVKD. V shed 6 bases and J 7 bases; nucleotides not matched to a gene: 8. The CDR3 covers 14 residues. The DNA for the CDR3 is TGTGCCATCAGAGGTAGCGGGGGCGGAAATACGCAGTATTTT. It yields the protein CAIRGSGGGNTQYF.

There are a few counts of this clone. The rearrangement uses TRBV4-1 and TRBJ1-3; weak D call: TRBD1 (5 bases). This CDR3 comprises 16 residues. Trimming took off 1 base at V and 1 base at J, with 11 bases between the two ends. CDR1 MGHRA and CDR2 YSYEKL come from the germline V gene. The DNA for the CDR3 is TGCGCCAGCAGCCAAGTCGCCGGGACGTCTGGAAACACCATATATTTT. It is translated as CASSQVAGTSGNTIYF.

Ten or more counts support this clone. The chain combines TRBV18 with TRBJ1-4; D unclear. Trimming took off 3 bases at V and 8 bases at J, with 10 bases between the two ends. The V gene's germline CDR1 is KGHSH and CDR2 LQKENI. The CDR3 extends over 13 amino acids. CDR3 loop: CASSPLDGEKLFF. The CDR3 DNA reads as TGTGCCAGCTCACCTCTTGACGGAGAAAAACTGTTTTTT.

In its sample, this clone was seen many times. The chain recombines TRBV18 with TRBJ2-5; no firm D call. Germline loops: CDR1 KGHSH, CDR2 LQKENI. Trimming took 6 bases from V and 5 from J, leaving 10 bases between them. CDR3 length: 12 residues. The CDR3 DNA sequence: TGTGCCAGCTCGCCTCAATTCGAGACCCAGTACTTC. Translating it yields CASSPQFETQYF.

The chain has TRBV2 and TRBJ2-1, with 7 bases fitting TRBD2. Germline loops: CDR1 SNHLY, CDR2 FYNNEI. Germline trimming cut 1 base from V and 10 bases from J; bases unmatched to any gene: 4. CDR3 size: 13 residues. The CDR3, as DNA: TGTGCCAGCAGTGAAGAAGGGCGGGGGGAGCAGTTCTTC. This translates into CASSEEGRGEQFF.

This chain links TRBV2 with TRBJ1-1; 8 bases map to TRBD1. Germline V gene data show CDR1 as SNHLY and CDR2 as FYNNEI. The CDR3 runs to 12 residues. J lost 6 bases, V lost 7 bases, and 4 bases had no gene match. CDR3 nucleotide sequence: TGTGCCAGCAACCCACAGGGGGCTGAAGCTTTCTTT. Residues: CASNPQGAEAFF.

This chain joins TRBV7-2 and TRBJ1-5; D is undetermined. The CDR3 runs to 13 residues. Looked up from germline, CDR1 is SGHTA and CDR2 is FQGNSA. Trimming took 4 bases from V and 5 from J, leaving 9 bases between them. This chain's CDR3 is CASSSGPHQPQHF. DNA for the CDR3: TGTGCCAGCAGCTCCGGGCCCCATCAGCCCCAGCATTTT.

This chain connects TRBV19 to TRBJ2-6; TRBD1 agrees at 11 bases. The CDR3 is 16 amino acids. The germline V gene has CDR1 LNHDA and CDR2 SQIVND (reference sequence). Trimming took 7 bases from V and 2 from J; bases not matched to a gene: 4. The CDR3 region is CASTWTGGTGANVLTF. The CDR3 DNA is TGTGCCAGTACTTGGACAGGGGGCACTGGGGCCAACGTCCTGACTTTC. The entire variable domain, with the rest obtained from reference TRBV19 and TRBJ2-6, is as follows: DGGITQSPKYLFRKEGQNVTLSCEQNLNHDAMYWYRQDPGQGLRLIYYSQIVNDFQKGDIAEGYSVSREKKESFPLTVTSAQKNPTAFYLCASTWTGGTGANVLTFGAGSRLTVL.

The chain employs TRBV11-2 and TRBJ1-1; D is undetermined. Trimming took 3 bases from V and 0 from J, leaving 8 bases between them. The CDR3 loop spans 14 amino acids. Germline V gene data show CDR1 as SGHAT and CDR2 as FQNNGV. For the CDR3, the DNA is TGTGCCAGCAGCTTTCGTTGGCTGAACACTGAAGCTTTCTTT. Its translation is CASSFRWLNTEAFF.

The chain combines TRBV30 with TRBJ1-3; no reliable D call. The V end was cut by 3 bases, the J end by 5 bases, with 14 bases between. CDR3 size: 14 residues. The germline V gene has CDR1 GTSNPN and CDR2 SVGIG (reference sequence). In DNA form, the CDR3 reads TGTGCCTGGAGACAGACGGAATCCCGAAACACCATATATTTT. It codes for CAWRQTESRNTIYF.

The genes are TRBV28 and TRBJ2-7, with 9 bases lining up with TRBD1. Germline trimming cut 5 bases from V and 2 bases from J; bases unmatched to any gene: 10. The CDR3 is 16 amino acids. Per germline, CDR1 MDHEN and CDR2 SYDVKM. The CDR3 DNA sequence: TGTGCCAGCAGTAAATCCCCCGGACAGGGGACCTACGAGCAGTACTTC. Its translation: CASSKSPGQGTYEQYF.

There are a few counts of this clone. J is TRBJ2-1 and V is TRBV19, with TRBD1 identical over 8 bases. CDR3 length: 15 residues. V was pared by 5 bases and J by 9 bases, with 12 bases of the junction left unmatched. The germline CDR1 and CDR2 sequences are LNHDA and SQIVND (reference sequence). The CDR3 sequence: CASSDRGQGVPEQFF. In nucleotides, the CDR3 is TGTGCCAGTAGTGATCGAGGACAGGGCGTCCCTGAGCAGTTCTTC.

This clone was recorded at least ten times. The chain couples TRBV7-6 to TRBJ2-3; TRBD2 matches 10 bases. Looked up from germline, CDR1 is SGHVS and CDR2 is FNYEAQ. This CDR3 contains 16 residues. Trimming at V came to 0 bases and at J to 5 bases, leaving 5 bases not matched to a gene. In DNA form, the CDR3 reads TGTGCCAGCAGCTTAGCAGCGGGGGGGCCCGGAGATACGCAGTATTTT. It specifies CASSLAAGGPGDTQYF. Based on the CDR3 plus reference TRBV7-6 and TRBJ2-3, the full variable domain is GAGVSQSPRYKVTKRGQDVALRCDPISGHVSLYWYRQALGQGPEFLTYFNYEAQQDKSGLPNDRFSAERPEGSISTLTIQRTEQRDSAMYRCASSLAAGGPGDTQYFGPGTRLTVL.

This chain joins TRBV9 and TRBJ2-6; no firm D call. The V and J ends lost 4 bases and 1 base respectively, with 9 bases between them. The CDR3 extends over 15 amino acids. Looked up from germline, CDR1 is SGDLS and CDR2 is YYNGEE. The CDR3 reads CASSHTDSGANVLTF. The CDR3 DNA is TGTGCCAGCAGCCATACAGATTCTGGGGCCAACGTCCTGACTTTC.

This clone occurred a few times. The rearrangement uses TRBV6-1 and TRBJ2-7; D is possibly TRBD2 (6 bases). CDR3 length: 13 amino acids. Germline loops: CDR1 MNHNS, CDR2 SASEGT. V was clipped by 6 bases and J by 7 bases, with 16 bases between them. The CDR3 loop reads CASRSPLGGEQYF. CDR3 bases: TGTGCCAGCAGATCCCCCCTCGGGGGTGAGCAGTACTTC.

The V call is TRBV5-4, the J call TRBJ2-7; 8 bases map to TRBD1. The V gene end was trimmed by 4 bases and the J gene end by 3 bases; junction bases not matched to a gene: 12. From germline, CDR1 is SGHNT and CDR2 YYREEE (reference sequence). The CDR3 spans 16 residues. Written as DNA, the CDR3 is TGTGCCAGCAGCACCCACCCGACAGGGGCGAACTACGAGCAGTACTTC. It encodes CASSTHPTGANYEQYF.